The sequence of this T cell receptor (beta chain) was determined in a study of T cells in Graves' hyperthyroidism and ophthalmopathy. Diagnosing involved the use of clinical symptoms, serum thyroxine and TRAb, thyroid ultrasound and orbital computed tomography. V was clipped by 1 base and J by 5 bases, with 20 bases between them. Germline CDR1 is DFQATT and CDR2 is SNEGSKA (reference sequence). CDR3 length: 16 amino acids. This clonotype was counted ten times or more. Researchers amplified the TCR beta CDR3 regions from RNA transcripts. Carried out on the TCR CDR3, a first-round RT-PCR used the HTBI primer set. Each CDR3 protein is one row after TCRdb ran MiXCR on the multiplex PCR reads. Found here are 250,000 to 300,000 distinct CDR3 sequences, 12% to 15% of them singletons; the top ten hold roughly 7.9%.

The specimen was blood. The gene calls are TRBV20-1 and TRBJ2-5; D ambiguous. The receptor was isolated from a woman aged 40 to 50 with Graves' hyperthyroidism. The CDR3 reads CSARGPRGPNWETQYF. The CDR3 DNA reads as TGCAGTGCTAGAGGGCCCCGCGGACCTAATTGGGAGACCCAGTACTTC.